The TCR beta chain under discussion was sequenced for a study of shared clonotypes between healthy human individuals. Study background: With ages of 18 to 49, the donors were a couple of women and three men. Each donor's CD4 naive and CD4 memory cells filled three plates apiece, CD8 naive two, and CD8 memory one.

Germline CDR1 and CDR2: SGHDT and YYEEEE. The CDR3 is 15 amino acids. V was cut by 3 bases and J by 0 bases, with 10 bases left in between. Assay used: immunoSEQ multiplex PCR; TCRdb lists only in-frame clones, some missing. Of under 2,500,000 clones in the sample, 90% to 97% were seen once. A CD45RA+ naive subset and a CD45RA-negative memory subset were split from CD4+ cells. This receptor was obtained from a man between 18 and 29 years old in good health. Specimen: naive CD4+ T cells sorted from blood. The subset was: CD45RA+ positively selected. V usage is TRBV5-6 and J usage is TRBJ1-3; a possible D gene is TRBD1 (6 bases). This CDR3 is CASSWTASSGNTIYF. CDR3 in DNA: TGTGCCAGCAGCTGGACAGCGTCCTCTGGAAACACCATATATTTT.